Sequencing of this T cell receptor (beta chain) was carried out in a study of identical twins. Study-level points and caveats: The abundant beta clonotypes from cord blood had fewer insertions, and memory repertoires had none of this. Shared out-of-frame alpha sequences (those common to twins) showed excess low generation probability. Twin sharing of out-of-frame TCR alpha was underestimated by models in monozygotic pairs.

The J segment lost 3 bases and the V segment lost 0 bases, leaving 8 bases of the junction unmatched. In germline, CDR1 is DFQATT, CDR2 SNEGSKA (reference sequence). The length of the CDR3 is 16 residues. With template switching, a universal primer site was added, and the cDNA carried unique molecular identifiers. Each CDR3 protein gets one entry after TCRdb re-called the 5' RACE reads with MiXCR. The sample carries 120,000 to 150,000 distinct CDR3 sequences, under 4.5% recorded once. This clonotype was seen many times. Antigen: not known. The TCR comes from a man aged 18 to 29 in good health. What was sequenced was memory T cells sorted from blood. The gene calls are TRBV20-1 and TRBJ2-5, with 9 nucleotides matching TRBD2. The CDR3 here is CSARDGGRALEETQYF. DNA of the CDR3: TGCAGTGCTAGAGATGGCGGGAGGGCCCTAGAAGAGACCCAGTACTTC.